The next 8 T cell receptor beta chains were all read from a single sample in a study of blood T cell repertoires in COVID-19. Only in-frame clones appear in the TCRdb table, and some are missing; sequencing was by immunoSEQ multiplex PCR. The sample contains roughly 140,000 clones, more than 80% of which appear only once. Sequencing was carried out using peripheral blood. The receptors originated from a human donor with acute or convalescent COVID-19. The donor label of this sample is uncertain.

The CDR3 bases are TGCAGTGTTAGTAAGGGACAGTATAATTCACCCCTCCACTTT. It codes for CSVSKGQYNSPLHF. This sequence joins TRBV20-1 and TRBJ1-6, with 7 bases identical to TRBD1. From germline, CDR1 is DFQATT and CDR2 SNEGSKA (reference sequence). The CDR3 spans 14 residues. Unmatched junction bases numbered 7, after V lost 7 bases and J lost 4 bases.

This clone was detected a few times. This chain joins TRBV5-1 and TRBJ1-2; 7 bases agree with TRBD1. Losses at the gene ends were 2 bases for V and 6 bases for J; bases not matched to a gene: 7. This CDR3 comprises 14 residues. Germline assignment: CDR1 SGHRS and CDR2 YFSETQ. CDR3 nucleotides: TGCGCCAGCAGCTTCTCCGGGACAGCCGATGGCTACACCTTC. Translation gives CASSFSGTADGYTF.

This clone has a single count. Written as DNA, the CDR3 is TGCGCCAGCAGCCAAGAGGCCAACTACAATGAGCAGTTCTTC. Translated, it gives CASSQEANYNEQFF. The V call is TRBV4-1, the J call TRBJ2-1; D is unresolved. The CDR3 sequence is 14 residues long. Trimming left V 0 bases short and J 3 bases short, with 6 bases between. Germline values: CDR1 MGHRA, CDR2 YSYEKL.

CDR3 nucleotide sequence: TGTGCCAGCAGCAGGGGATCGGATTCACCCCTCCACTTT. This gives the protein CASSRGSDSPLHF. This chain joins TRBV27 and TRBJ1-6; possible D gene TRBD1, 6 bases. Trimming pared 6 bases from V and 8 bases from J, leaving 11 bases between. The germline V gene encodes CDR1 MNHEY and CDR2 SMNVEV (reference sequence). This CDR3 has 13 residues.

V usage is TRBV3-1 (or the pseudogene TRBV3-2) and J usage is TRBJ2-3, with D possibly being TRBD2 (6 bases). This CDR3 is built from 14 residues. Germline lookup yields CDR1 LGHDT and CDR2 YNNKEL (reference sequence). The V gene lost 4 bases and the J gene lost 4 bases, with 12 bases spanning the gap. CDR3 bases: TGTGCCAGCAGCCCCAGACTAGTCCCAGATACGCAGTATTTT. This gives the protein CASSPRLVPDTQYF.

The chain combines TRBV15 with TRBJ1-4, with 9 bases matching TRBD1. V lost 0 bases, J lost 6 bases, and 2 bases stayed unmatched. Germline-derived CDR1 and CDR2 are LNHNV and YYDKDF (reference sequence). The CDR3 runs to 15 residues. The CDR3 reads CATSREGQGDEKLFF. The CDR3 nucleotides read TGTGCCACCAGCAGAGAGGGACAGGGTGATGAAAAACTGTTTTTT.

The chain uses TRBV13 and TRBJ1-1, with 7 positions matching TRBD1. The CDR3 runs 15 residues. Germline CDR1 PRHDT, CDR2 FYEKMQ (reference sequence). J lost 4 bases, V lost 1 base, and 6 bases had no gene match. The DNA for the CDR3 is TGTGCCAGCAGCTTAGAGCCGGCAGGGGGCACTGAAGCTTTCTTT. It translates to CASSLEPAGGTEAFF.

The chain employs TRBV24-1 and TRBJ2-1, with TRBD2 matching 8 bases. Germline V lookup: CDR1 KGHDR, CDR2 SFDVKD. The CDR3 has 18 residues. V shed 1 base and J 7 bases; nucleotides not matched to a gene: 14. This CDR3 reads CATSDFGGVHDEGNEQFF. The DNA of the CDR3 is TGTGCCACCAGTGATTTCGGGGGGGTCCACGACGAAGGGAATGAGCAGTTCTTC.